This T cell receptor beta chain comes out of a study of blood T cell repertoires in COVID-19. Looked up from germline, CDR1 is LNHDA and CDR2 is SQIVND (reference sequence). The CDR3 is made up of 15 amino acids. With 8 bases removed from V and 3 bases from J, the gap between germline ends came to 16 bases. Everyone who took part was roughly 18 to 89 years old, and they came from about 25 US areas. TCRdb's copy holds only in-frame clones and misses some; the assay was immunoSEQ multiplex PCR. The profile shows 250,000 to 350,000 clones, approximately 92% of them singletons. V usage is TRBV19 and J usage is TRBJ2-2; D may be TRBD1 (6 bases). Sequencing was carried out using PBMCs or T cells enriched from blood (not recorded which). The TCR sequence derives from a woman in her 30s who had recovered from COVID-19. This CDR3 reads CASHPPGVDTGELFF. In nucleotides, the CDR3 is TGTGCCAGTCACCCCCCAGGGGTGGACACCGGGGAGCTGTTTTTT.